Listed below are T cell receptor beta chains from one sample, sequenced in a study of blood T cells in healthy people across ages. Using its own MiXCR run on the 5' RACE reads, TCRdb lists one record per CDR3 protein. The sample yields 730,000 or so distinct CDR3 sequences, over 40% seen once. The sequenced sample was blood. The origin of the receptors is a man older than 75 in good health. Each CDR3 is given with its conserved first and last residue. The D gene is left open where the match is weak. The listing skips clone size in some rows; elsewhere it reads once, few, many or a size class.

clone size	V gene	CDR3 length	D gene	J gene	CDR3 protein	CDR3 DNA
NA	TRBV11-2	15	TRBD2	TRBJ2-5	CASSLVTGREAEQYF	TGTGCCAGCAGCTTAGTGACCGGGAGGGAGGCTGAGCAGTACTTC
NA	TRBV15	14	NA	TRBJ2-7	CATSRDVGYNEQYF	TGTGCCACCAGCAGAGACGTCGGGTACAATGAGCAGTACTTC
few	TRBV29-1	14	TRBD2	TRBJ2-1	CSAVTSGGLNEQFF	TGCAGCGCCGTGACTAGCGGGGGCCTCAATGAGCAGTTCTTC
NA	TRBV7-2	11	NA	TRBJ2-3	CASSLQGTQYF	TGTGCCAGCAGCTTGCAGGGTACGCAGTATTTT
NA	TRBV28	14	TRBD1	TRBJ2-7	CASSSLTGFSEQYF	TGTGCCAGCAGTTCATTGACAGGGTTCTCCGAGCAGTACTTC
many	TRBV20-1	14	NA	TRBJ2-1	CSANRLLTYNEQFF	TGCAGTGCCAACAGGCTCCTAACCTACAATGAGCAGTTCTTC
few	TRBV20-1	14	TRBD2	TRBJ2-1	CSATPGLAGNEQFF	TGCAGTGCTACCCCGGGACTAGCGGGAAATGAGCAGTTCTTC
NA	TRBV6-2/TRBV6-3	14	TRBD2	TRBJ2-7	CASSWTSGAYEQYF	TGTGCCAGCAGTTGGACTAGCGGGGCCTACGAGCAGTACTTC
NA	TRBV20-1	10	NA	TRBJ2-1	CSASHHEQFF	TGCAGTGCTAGTCACCATGAGCAGTTCTTC
NA	TRBV5-1	14	TRBD1	TRBJ2-6	CASSAGQGSNVLTF	TGCGCCAGCAGCGCGGGACAGGGCTCCAACGTCCTGACTTTC